The entry that follows covers one TCR beta chain sequence. Its antigen is not yet known. Per-base quality was not reported, and no clone a single base away is much larger than it. The CDR3 numbers 14 residues from cysteine through phenylalanine. The CDR3 DNA has 42 bases and is translated from base 1. The junction shows trimming of 5 bases on V and 4 bases on J, and the gene matches do not reach 1 base of it. The germline V gene yields MNHEY for CDR1 and SVGAGI for CDR2. This entry comes from a study of T cell changes during pregnancy in multiple sclerosis (dated by TCRdb to about 2019). With regard to the full study: The study examined how the T cell repertoire changed over the course of pregnancy in women with multiple sclerosis.

Libraries came from the immunoSEQ multiplex PCR assay. TCRdb mirrors the immuneACCESS table, restricted to in-frame sequences. Some clones are absent from its copies; in checked studies, under half trace to an unresolved V gene, and the reason for the others is unknown. The sample yields approximately 28,000 clones; approximately 91% were counted once. The leading ten clones occupy about 7% of the sample. The sequence was collected from a female donor with multiple sclerosis, enrolled in a pregnancy study. The receptor chain draws on TRBV6-5 and TRBJ2-2; 10 central nucleotides agree with TRBD2. The input for sequencing was CD8+ T cells from peripheral blood mononuclear cells, taken in the second trimester of pregnancy. The CDR3 corresponds to CASSRTSGTGELFF. The nucleotide sequence reads as follows: TGTGCCAGCAGTAGGACTAGCGGCACCGGGGAGCTGTTTTTT.